These T cell receptor beta chains were read from a single sample in a study of cytomegalovirus exposure and HLA in healthy donors. TCRdb's table, derived via immunoSEQ multiplex PCR, lists solely in-frame clones and lacks some. Found here are around 99,000 clones, around 86% of them singletons; the top ten hold more than 2%. The sequenced sample was PBMCs. Receptors were obtained from a woman in her twenties or thirties in good health and CMV-seronegative. Both conserved end residues are part of each CDR3. D genes are given only for firm matches. The size of a clone is reported for some rows only, either as once, few or many, or as a class for expanded clones.

clone_size j_call v_call cdr3_length d_call cdr3_nt cdr3_aa
once TRBJ1-5 TRBV27 14 TRBD1 TGTGCCAGCAGTTCGGGGACAGGGAATCAGCCCCAGCATTTT CASSSGTGNQPQHF
. TRBJ1-1 TRBV29-1 16 . TGCAGCGTTGAAGGAATCAAGGGGGGGATGAACACTGAAGCTTTCTTT CSVEGIKGGMNTEAFF
. TRBJ2-1 TRBV7-3 15 TRBD2 TGTGCCAGCAGCCAAATGGGACTAGCGGGAGCTAAACAGTTCTTC CASSQMGLAGAKQFF
. TRBJ1-1 TRBV5-1 13 . TGCGCCAGCAGCTTGCATTCAGGGGCTGGGGCTTTCTTT CASSLHSGAGAFF
. TRBJ2-5 TRBV28 13 . TGTGCCAGCAGTTTTGCAGGGGCCGAGACCCAGTACTTC CASSFAGAETQYF
. TRBJ2-1 TRBV15 15 TRBD2 TGTGCCACCAGCACAGGGACTAGCGGAAACAATGAGCAGTTCTTC CATSTGTSGNNEQFF
. TRBJ1-6 TRBV5-1 18 TRBD1 TGCGCCAGCAGCCCGGGGGTGACAGGGGGCTATGTGAATTCACCCCTCCACTTT CASSPGVTGGYVNSPLHF
once TRBJ2-3 TRBV29-1 16 TRBD2 TGCAGCGTTGAGGGGTTACTAGCGGGAGGCACAGATACGCAGTATTTT CSVEGLLAGGTDTQYF
. TRBJ2-5 TRBV28 15 TRBD1 TGTGCCAGCAGTTTAAGGTCGGGACAGGGTGTCTCCCAGTACTTC CASSLRSGQGVSQYF
. TRBJ2-2 TRBV11-2 16 TRBD2 TGTGCCAGCAGCCCCATAGCGGGGGAGAACACCGGGGAGCTGTTTTTT CASSPIAGENTGELFF
. TRBJ2-2 TRBV10-1 14 TRBD2 TGCGCCAGCAGCGCCGGGACTAGCCCCGGGGAGCTGTTTTTT CASSAGTSPGELFF
. TRBJ1-1 TRBV28 14 . TGTGCCAGCAGTCTCGGGGGTCTGAACACTGAAGCTTTCTTT CASSLGGLNTEAFF
. TRBJ1-5 TRBV28 15 TRBD1 TGTGCCAGCACCTCTTTCGCCAGGGGGCGCCAGCCCCAGCATTTT CASTSFARGRQPQHF
. TRBJ2-3 TRBV7-9 17 . TGTGCCAGCAGCTTTCGGGAGCGATACCCTTACACAGATACGCAGTATTTT CASSFRERYPYTDTQYF
. TRBJ2-6 TRBV9 15 . TGTGCCAGCAGCAGACGGGGGTCTGGGGCCAACGTCCTGACTTTC CASSRRGSGANVLTF
. TRBJ1-2 TRBV18 13 TRBD1 TGTGCCAGCTCACCGCCGACAGGGGCCGGCTACACCTTC CASSPPTGAGYTF
few TRBJ2-1 TRBV5-4 17 TRBD2 TGTGCCAGCAGCTTGACAGCGGGAGGCCTCTCCTACAATGAGCAGTTCTTC CASSLTAGGLSYNEQFF
once TRBJ1-2 TRBV19 12 TRBD1 TGTGCAGCTAGGGCAGGGGGACTTGGCTACACCTTC CAARAGGLGYTF
. TRBJ2-1 TRBV6-1 15 TRBD2 TGTGCCAGCAGTGGTACTAGCGGGAGTCGAAATGAGCAGTTCTTC CASSGTSGSRNEQFF
. TRBJ1-1 TRBV5-1 14 . TGCGCCAGCAGAGGAAGGGACATGAACACTGAAGCTTTCTTT CASRGRDMNTEAFF
. TRBJ2-2 TRBV5-1 16 TRBD1 TGCGCCAGCAGCGCAACAGGGGAACCGAACACCGGGGAGCTGTTTTTT CASSATGEPNTGELFF
. TRBJ2-3 TRBV4-3 18 TRBD2 TGCGCCAGCAGCCAAGATCTCATAGCGGGAACGACCACAGATACGCAGTATTTT CASSQDLIAGTTTDTQYF
. TRBJ1-1 TRBV5-1 15 . TGCGCCAGCAGCTTGAGATTGGACACGAACACTGAAGCTTTCTTT CASSLRLDTNTEAFF
. TRBJ2-7 TRBV25-1 14 TRBD1 TGTGCCAGCAGTGACCTGGACAGGGCCTACGAGCAGTACTTC CASSDLDRAYEQYF
. TRBJ2-3 TRBV27 15 . TGTGCCAGCAGTCTTGACAGGACTAGCACAGATACGCAGTATTTT CASSLDRTSTDTQYF
. TRBJ1-2 TRBV18 16 TRBD1 TGTGCCAGCTCACCAACCGCGGGGCAAACAGGGGATGGCTACACCTTC CASSPTAGQTGDGYTF
. TRBJ2-2 TRBV7-9 17 . TGTGCCAGCAGCCCCCCCGGGGTAGCGAGGAACACCGGGGAGCTGTTTTTT CASSPPGVARNTGELFF
. TRBJ1-3 TRBV14 18 . TGTGCCAGCAGCCAAGGTTTTGGTGGGCTAAACTCTGGAAACACCATATATTTT CASSQGFGGLNSGNTIYF
. TRBJ2-7 TRBV7-8 15 . TGTGCCAGCAGCTTTGCCGTGCCCGGGGGAACCGAGCAGTACTTC CASSFAVPGGTEQYF
. TRBJ1-2 TRBV7-9 13 TRBD1 TGTGCCAGCAGTTCCACAGGGGGCCATGGCTACACCTTC CASSSTGGHGYTF
once TRBJ2-2 TRBV19 15 TRBD1 TGTGCCAGTAGTAAACAGGGGATAGACACCGGGGAGCTGTTTTTT CASSKQGIDTGELFF
. TRBJ2-7 TRBV7-9 17 TRBD2 TGTGCCAGCAGCTTAGTTGGATCGACTAGCGGGACTAACGAGCAGTACTTC CASSLVGSTSGTNEQYF
. TRBJ2-3 TRBV9 14 TRBD2 TGTGCCAGCACCGCCATGGGGGGGATTGATACGCAGTATTTT CASTAMGGIDTQYF
. TRBJ2-1 TRBV7-8 17 TRBD1 TGTGCCAGCAGCCTGGCGCTGGGACAGGGAGTGGACAATGAGCAGTTCTTC CASSLALGQGVDNEQFF
. TRBJ1-5 TRBV19 15 TRBD1 TGTGCCAGTAGTACCGGGACAGGATCCAATCAGCCCCAGCATTTT CASSTGTGSNQPQHF
once TRBJ2-4 TRBV15 16 TRBD1 TGTGCCACCAGCAGAGTACCAGGGGGCGACAAAAACATTCAGTACTTC CATSRVPGGDKNIQYF
. TRBJ2-3 TRBV7-2 15 . TGTGCCAGCAGCCCCCATACGGGGGGCACAGATACGCAGTATTTT CASSPHTGGTDTQYF
. TRBJ2-7 TRBV4-3 16 . TGCGCCAGCAGCGAAAGGGTCAGGGTCGGTTCTTACGAGCAGTACTTC CASSERVRVGSYEQYF
. TRBJ1-1 TRBV5-4 15 . TGTGCCAGCAGCTTAGAGGGCACGGGGAACACTGAAGCTTTCTTT CASSLEGTGNTEAFF
. TRBJ1-6 TRBV7-2 15 . TGTGCCAGCAGCTCTTCTGTCCCCTATAATTCACCCCTCCACTTT CASSSSVPYNSPLHF
few TRBJ1-5 TRBV5-6 16 . TGTGCCAGCAGCTTGTGGGACATCAAGAGCAATCAGCCCCAGCATTTT CASSLWDIKSNQPQHF